The 19 T cell receptor beta chains below come from one sample, sequenced in a study of identical twins. MiXCR was run by TCRdb on the 5' RACE reads, yielding one entry per CDR3 protein. The sample has 500,000 to 550,000 distinct CDR3 sequences; 20% to 25% are singletons. These data were likewise used in another study, on yellow fever vaccine responses in identical twins.

Sequencing input: CD4+ T cells sorted from blood. The source is a young woman in good health.

This clonotype appeared a few times. The genes are TRBV10-3 and TRBJ2-2; TRBD1 matches at 9 bases. The J segment lost 6 bases and the V segment lost 3 bases, leaving 11 bases of the junction unmatched. Looked up from germline, CDR1 is ENHRY and CDR2 is SYGVKD. CDR3 length: 17 residues. In nucleotides, the CDR3 is TGTGCCATCAGTGACTACGGGACAGGGTCGTTCGCCGGGGAGCTGTTTTTT. Amino acid sequence: CAISDYGTGSFAGELFF.

This clonotype showed up just a few times. The V call is TRBV11-2, the J call TRBJ1-5; maybe TRBD1 (5 bases). The germline V gene encodes CDR1 SGHAT and CDR2 FQNNGV. The CDR3 runs 13 residues. Trimming took off 1 base at V and 7 bases at J, with 8 bases between the two ends. The CDR3 DNA sequence: TGTGCCAGCAGCTTAGCGGGGCAACAGCCCCAGCATTTT. Its translation is CASSLAGQQPQHF.

The sample holds a few counts of this clonotype. This sequence joins TRBV6-5 and TRBJ2-1, with 8 bases that match TRBD2. The germline V gene encodes CDR1 MNHEY and CDR2 SVGAGI. The CDR3 spans 16 residues. With 0 bases clipped from V and 9 bases from J, the junction kept 10 bases outside the gene matches. CDR3 loop: CASSYSFSGRAGEQFF. The CDR3 region has the DNA TGTGCCAGCAGTTACTCCTTTTCCGGGAGGGCCGGTGAGCAGTTCTTC.

The chain is built from TRBV11-2 and TRBJ2-6; 8 bases match TRBD1. Germline lookup yields CDR1 SGHAT and CDR2 FQNNGV. The trim removed 9 bases at V and 1 base at J, leaving 2 bases unmatched. This CDR3 is 14 amino acids long. The CDR3 loop is CASRTGSGANVLTF. For the CDR3, the DNA is TGTGCCAGTCGGACAGGGTCTGGGGCCAACGTCCTGACTTTC.

The table lists this clonotype with a few counts. This chain connects TRBV5-5 to TRBJ1-5; the D is unclear. This CDR3 is 14 amino acids long. Germline CDR1 reads SGHKS; CDR2 reads YYEKEE (reference sequence). The V gene lost 0 bases and the J gene lost 6 bases, with 10 bases spanning the gap. This chain's CDR3 is CASSLGPAGQPQHF. The CDR3 DNA sequence: TGTGCCAGCAGCTTGGGACCGGCGGGTCAGCCCCAGCATTTT.

This clonotype has only a few counts. The gene calls are TRBV20-1 and TRBJ2-5; D perhaps matches TRBD1 (6 bases). This CDR3 has 13 residues. Trimming left V 5 bases short and J 5 bases short, with 15 bases between. CDR1 is DFQATT, CDR2 SNEGSKA, per germline (reference sequence). The CDR3 DNA follows: TGCAGTGCTGAAACCCAGGGGCAGGAGACCCAGTACTTC. Its translation: CSAETQGQETQYF.

This clonotype showed up just a few times. The chain uses TRBV20-1 and TRBJ1-6; 7 positions agree with TRBD1. CDR3 length: 14 amino acids. Unmatched junction bases numbered 6, after V lost 6 bases and J lost 4 bases. The germline CDR1 and CDR2 sequences are DFQATT and SNEGSKA (reference sequence). CDR3 sequence: CSANPGQYNSPLHF. The DNA of the CDR3 is TGCAGTGCAAATCCGGGACAGTATAATTCACCCCTCCACTTT.

This clonotype has a handful of counts. The chain carries TRBV7-9 and TRBJ2-7; D unclear. The CDR3 loop spans 13 amino acids. Germline CDR1 reads SEHNR; CDR2 reads FQNEAQ (reference sequence). The V gene lost 5 bases and the J gene lost 3 bases, with 11 bases spanning the gap. As DNA, the CDR3 is TGTGCCAGCAGCCCCGTTGGGTACTACGAGCAGTACGTC. It translates to CASSPVGYYEQYV.

The rearrangement uses TRBV5-1 and TRBJ2-1; 8 bases are shared with TRBD1. The trim removed 4 bases at V and 5 bases at J, leaving 8 bases unmatched. From germline, CDR1 is SGHRS and CDR2 YFSETQ. The CDR3 consists of 15 residues. The CDR3 nucleotides are TGCGCCAGCAGCAACCGGGACAGGCAAAACAATGAGCAGTTCTTC. Protein sequence: CASSNRDRQNNEQFF.

The chain has TRBV20-1 and TRBJ2-1; no firm D call. Germline loops: CDR1 DFQATT, CDR2 SNEGSKA (reference sequence). CDR3 size: 13 residues. Between the trimmed V and J ends, which lost 6 bases and 2 bases, there was a span of 11 bases. As DNA, the CDR3 is TGCAGTGCCGTATTAATCCCCTACAATGAGCAGTTCTTC. The encoded protein is CSAVLIPYNEQFF.

The gene calls are TRBV29-1 and TRBJ2-6; D is undetermined. CDR1 is SQVTM and CDR2 is ANQGSEA in the germline V gene. V was pared by 4 bases and J by 1 base, with 11 bases between. This CDR3 spans 15 amino acids. CDR3 in amino acids: CSVGQANSGANVLTF. The DNA of the CDR3 is TGCAGCGTTGGGCAGGCTAATTCTGGGGCCAACGTCCTGACTTTC.

This clonotype was detected only once. The genes are TRBV27 and TRBJ1-6; tentatively, D is TRBD1 (6 bases). This CDR3 region has 15 residues. Germline V gene lookup returns CDR1 MNHEY and CDR2 SMNVEV (reference sequence). V was clipped by 5 bases and J by 1 base, with 9 bases between them. The CDR3 nucleotides read TGTGCCAGCAGTCTGACAGGTTCCTATAATTCACCCCTCCACTTT. This gives the protein CASSLTGSYNSPLHF.

This clonotype occurred a few times. The CDR3 region is CASRPTGNGPGELFF. As DNA, the CDR3 is TGTGCCAGCAGGCCGACAGGGAATGGACCCGGGGAGCTGTTTTTT. The chain recombines TRBV27 with TRBJ2-2; 7 bases match TRBD1. CDR3 length equals 15 residues. Per germline, CDR1 MNHEY and CDR2 SMNVEV (reference sequence). J lost 6 bases, V lost 6 bases, and 10 bases had no gene match.

This clonotype was seen a few times. The chain joins TRBV2 to TRBJ1-2; TRBD1 agrees at 8 bases. Germline V lookup: CDR1 SNHLY, CDR2 FYNNEI. The CDR3 sequence is 12 residues long. Germline trimming cut 3 bases from V and 8 bases from J; bases unmatched to any gene: 2. This chain's CDR3 is CASSETGEGYTF. The CDR3 DNA is TGTGCCAGCAGTGAGACAGGGGAAGGCTACACCTTC. Based on the CDR3 plus reference TRBV2 and TRBJ1-2, the full variable domain is EPEVTQTPSHQVTQMGQEVILRCVPISNHLYFYWYRQILGQKVEFLVSFYNNEISEKSEIFDDQFSVERPDGSNFTLKIRSTKLEDSAMYFCASSETGEGYTFGSGTRLTVV.

This clonotype appeared a few times. The chain is built from TRBV3-1 and TRBJ2-3; D possibly corresponds to TRBD2 (7 bases). This CDR3 is 16 amino acids long. From germline, CDR1 is LGHDT and CDR2 YNNKEL (reference sequence). Trimming pared 3 bases from V and 2 bases from J, leaving 15 bases between. This chain's CDR3 is CASSHLSGGNTDTQYF. CDR3 DNA: TGTGCCAGCAGCCATTTGTCGGGGGGCAACACAGATACGCAGTATTTT.

This clonotype was counted a few times. The CDR3 DNA reads as TGTGCCAGCAGCTCCCGGATTAGCAGTCGCTCGGCCTACGAGCAGTACTTC. It is translated as CASSSRISSRSAYEQYF. This rearrangement joins TRBV11-2 to TRBJ2-7; D call uncertain. Germline CDR1 reads SGHAT; CDR2 reads FQNNGV. Between the trimmed V and J ends, which lost 4 bases and 2 bases, there was a span of 21 bases. This CDR3 has 17 amino acids.

The chain uses TRBV2 and TRBJ1-1; no firm D call. The CDR3 is made up of 15 amino acids. The germline V and J ends were trimmed by 8 bases and 0 bases, with 16 bases remaining between them. Germline V lookup: CDR1 SNHLY, CDR2 FYNNEI. CDR3 DNA: TGTGCCAGCGCCGCCTTACAGAGTTTGAACACTGAAGCTTTCTTT. Encoded protein: CASAALQSLNTEAFF.

The rearrangement uses TRBV6-5 and TRBJ1-1, with 9 bases fitting TRBD1. In germline, CDR1 is MNHEY, CDR2 SVGAGI. The CDR3 sequence is 18 residues long. After removal of 4 bases from V and 3 bases from J, the junction contained 15 bases not matched to a gene. The CDR3 DNA reads as TGTGCCAGCAGTTTCCCCTATCCGACAGGGGGAAGGTACACTGAAGCTTTCTTT. Translated, it gives CASSFPYPTGGRYTEAFF.

The chain has TRBV12-3 or TRBV12-4 and TRBJ1-3; TRBD1 is a possible D gene (5 bases). Trimming took off 7 bases at V and 0 bases at J, with 16 bases between the two ends. The CDR3 loop spans 16 amino acids. The chain's CDR3 is CASTFRKGISGNTIYF. The CDR3 bases are TGTGCCAGCACCTTCCGAAAGGGGATCTCTGGAAACACCATATATTTT.